These T cell receptor beta chains were read from a single sample in a study of CD8+ T cells in alopecia areata. TCRdb's copy holds only in-frame clones and misses some; the assay was immunoSEQ multiplex PCR. The table lists fewer than 250,000 clones, under 40% of them singletons, with 0.48% in the top ten. The sequences come from CD4+ T cells sorted from blood, collected around week 34, from a patient treated with tofacitinib. The receptors were gathered from a human donor with alopecia areata. CDR3s leave out the opening cysteine and the closing phenylalanine or tryptophan. A D gene is named only where the DNA matches it firmly. Only some rows state a clone size, as once, few, many or a class for expanded clones.

CDR3,D,size,J,length,V
ASSLQGTGELF,NA,few,TRBJ2-2,11,TRBV10-2
AWRSQKNQPQH,NA,few,TRBJ1-5,11,TRBV30
ASSPPGAYGYT,NA,few,TRBJ1-2,11,TRBV19
ASSLYAGGDQPQH,TRBD1,few,TRBJ1-5,13,TRBV28
ASSLVGETQY,NA,few,TRBJ2-5,10,TRBV7-2
AWSRQDTGELF,NA,NA,TRBJ2-2,11,TRBV30
ASSQDGSPYTEAF,NA,few,TRBJ1-1,13,TRBV4-1
ASSRASGGYYEQF,TRBD2,NA,TRBJ2-1,13,TRBV7-9
AWSTESEQY,NA,few,TRBJ2-7,9,TRBV30
ASSSGQSSTDTQY,NA,few,TRBJ2-3,13,TRBV7-9
ASSLSGANNEQF,NA,few,TRBJ2-1,12,TRBV5-1
ASSPAAEAF,NA,NA,TRBJ1-1,9,TRBV7-3
ASSLEGTLSGGPYEQY,TRBD2,NA,TRBJ2-7,16,TRBV5-1
ASKGDRVVSYEQY,TRBD1,NA,TRBJ2-7,13,TRBV6-5
ASSRGLAVRTDTQY,TRBD2,NA,TRBJ2-3,14,TRBV19
ASSAQPGQGATEQF,TRBD1,few,TRBJ2-1,14,TRBV7-9
ASSTSVFPPYNEQF,NA,few,TRBJ2-1,14,TRBV7-9